These T cell receptor beta chains were read from a single sample in a study of blood T cell repertoires in COVID-19. Only in-frame clones appear in the TCRdb table, and some are missing; sequencing was by immunoSEQ multiplex PCR. The sample has more than 70,000 clones; around three quarters are singletons. The sequenced sample was peripheral blood. The receptors derive from a woman aged 65 to 85 with acute or convalescent COVID-19. Both conserved end residues are part of each CDR3. D genes are given only for firm matches. Size values are once, few and many counts, or a class for expanded clones, and some rows have none.

>TRBV6-5|.|TRBJ1-5|.
CASGQTSHSNQPQHF
TGTGCCAGTGGACAGACTAGCCATAGCAATCAGCCCCAGCATTTT
>TRBV3-1/TRBV3-2|once|TRBJ1-2|TRBD1
CASSPGQGTGYTF
TGTGCCAGCAGCCCGGGACAGGGGACTGGCTACACCTTC
>TRBV10-2|.|TRBJ2-5|TRBD2
CASSESLAGALGRETQYF
TGCGCCAGCAGTGAGTCACTAGCGGGGGCCCTTGGAAGAGAGACCCAGTACTTC
>TRBV7-2|.|TRBJ2-7|TRBD2
CASSLDGGASYEQYF
TGTGCCAGCAGCTTAGACGGGGGGGCTTCCTACGAGCAGTACTTC
>TRBV21-1|.|TRBJ1-1|.
CASSGRQGNTEAFF
TGTGCCAGCAGCGGACGACAGGGGAACACTGAAGCTTTCTTT
>TRBV6-5|.|TRBJ2-1|TRBD1
CASSYSLGGLGEQFF
TGTGCCAGCAGTTACTCACTAGGGGGCCTGGGAGAGCAGTTCTTC
>TRBV7-2|once|TRBJ1-5|.
CASSLAGAGEPQHF
TGTGCCAGCAGCTTAGCAGGGGCTGGGGAGCCCCAGCATTTT
>TRBV2|.|TRBJ2-1|.
CASSPLGGRLGNEQFF
TGTGCCAGCAGTCCCCTAGGAGGGAGACTGGGCAATGAGCAGTTCTTC
>TRBV21-1|.|TRBJ2-2|.
CASSKEGGPRKATGELFF
TGTGCCAGCAGCAAAGAAGGGGGCCCCAGGAAAGCGACCGGGGAGCTGTTTTTT
>TRBV28|.|TRBJ2-3|TRBD2
CASSRGLATDTQYF
TGTGCCAGCAGTAGGGGACTAGCGACAGATACGCAGTATTTT
>TRBV2|.|TRBJ2-7|.
CACRPTPPPYEQYF
TGTGCCTGTAGACCGACACCGCCCCCCTACGAGCAGTACTTC
>TRBV27|.|TRBJ2-2|.
CASSLQRTGELFF
TGTGCCAGCAGCCTCCAGAGGACCGGGGAGCTGTTTTTT
>TRBV19|once|TRBJ1-1|TRBD1
CASSMLGGATTEAFF
TGTGCCAGTAGTATGCTAGGGGGCGCGACGACTGAAGCTTTCTTT
>TRBV19|once|TRBJ2-1|.
CASSKTISSYNEQFF
TGTGCCAGTAGTAAGACAATCAGCTCCTACAATGAGCAGTTCTTC
>TRBV9|once|TRBJ2-3|TRBD1
CASSEGAPDTQYF
TGTGCCAGCAGCGAGGGGGCCCCAGATACGCAGTATTTT
>TRBV6-2/TRBV6-3|.|TRBJ2-1|.
CASSGGFIYNEQFF
TGTGCCAGCAGTGGCGGATTTATCTACAATGAGCAGTTCTTC
>TRBV11-2|.|TRBJ2-1|TRBD2
CASTGTSSYNEQFF
TGTGCCAGCACCGGGACTAGCTCCTACAATGAGCAGTTCTTC
>TRBV5-4|.|TRBJ2-5|.
CASSFPGIQTQYF
TGTGCCAGCAGCTTTCCAGGGATACAGACCCAGTACTTC
>TRBV5-4|once|TRBJ1-1|TRBD1
CASSLVRDSEAFF
TGTGCCAGCAGCTTGGTCCGGGACAGTGAAGCTTTCTTT
>TRBV2|.|TRBJ1-2|.
CASSEGAGLQSYGYTF
TGTGCCAGCAGTGAAGGGGCAGGGCTCCAATCCTATGGCTACACCTTC
>TRBV6-1|.|TRBJ1-1|TRBD1
CASSEAAGGRSEAFF
TGTGCCAGCAGTGAAGCGGCAGGGGGGAGATCTGAAGCTTTCTTT
>TRBV19|.|TRBJ2-1|.
CASSIDRPYNEQFF
TGTGCCAGTAGTATAGACAGGCCGTACAATGAGCAGTTCTTC
>TRBV7-8|.|TRBJ1-2|.
CASSLSPVYGYTF
TGTGCCAGCAGCTTAAGCCCGGTCTATGGCTACACCTTC
>TRBV11-1|.|TRBJ2-5|.
CASSSPETQYF
TGTGCCAGCAGCTCCCCTGAGACCCAGTACTTC
>TRBV5-5|.|TRBJ1-6|.
CASSLELTGPNSPLHF
TGTGCCAGCAGCTTAGAACTGACAGGCCCAAATTCACCCCTCCACTTT
>TRBV12-3/TRBV12-4|.|TRBJ1-2|.
CASSLYRGHINF
TGTGCCAGCAGTTTGTATCGAGGACACATAAATTTC
>TRBV7-9|.|TRBJ1-1|TRBD1
CASSYDRANTEAFF
TGTGCCAGCAGCTATGACAGGGCCAACACTGAAGCTTTCTTT
>TRBV28|few|TRBJ2-6|.
CASSSADSSGANVLTF
TGTGCCAGCAGTTCAGCTGACTCATCTGGGGCCAACGTCCTGACTTTC
>TRBV5-1|.|TRBJ2-6|.
CASSLLAAGSGANVLTF
TGCGCCAGCAGCTTATTGGCAGCGGGCTCTGGGGCCAACGTCCTGACTTTC
>TRBV30|.|TRBJ1-2|TRBD1
CAWDRVSNYGYTF
TGTGCCTGGGACAGGGTGTCTAACTATGGCTACACCTTC
>TRBV28|.|TRBJ1-1|.
CASTPKAFF
TGTGCCAGCACCCCCAAAGCTTTCTTT
>TRBV5-1|few|TRBJ1-1|.
CASSPAGGYTEAFF
TGCGCCAGCAGCCCCGCAGGAGGTTACACTGAAGCTTTCTTT
>TRBV27|.|TRBJ1-1|.
CASRAFNTEAFF
TGTGCCAGCAGGGCCTTTAACACTGAAGCTTTCTTT
>TRBV18|.|TRBJ1-1|TRBD1
CASSLGTARNTEAFF
TGTGCCAGCTCACTGGGGACAGCGAGGAACACTGAAGCTTTCTTT
>TRBV15|.|TRBJ1-5|.
CATSQVGGQPQHF
TGTGCCACCAGCCAGGTGGGGGGACAGCCCCAGCATTTT
>TRBV19|.|TRBJ1-2|.
CASSIQGGYTF
TGTGCCAGTAGTATCCAGGGAGGCTACACCTTC
>TRBV19|once|TRBJ2-1|.
CASSTGGYNEQFF
TGTGCCAGTAGTACCGGGGGATACAATGAGCAGTTCTTC
>TRBV19|.|TRBJ1-2|.
CASSIGGNYGYTF
TGTGCCAGTAGTATAGGAGGGAACTATGGCTACACCTTC
>TRBV6-5|.|TRBJ1-1|.
CASSGPGNGNTEAFF
TGTGCCAGCAGCGGGCCCGGGAATGGGAACACTGAAGCTTTCTTT
>TRBV27|.|TRBJ2-5|.
CASSFEAQASRETQYF
TGTGCCAGCAGTTTTGAAGCACAGGCCTCGCGGGAGACCCAGTACTTC
>TRBV5-4|.|TRBJ2-5|.
CASSSRTLQETQYF
TGTGCCAGCAGCTCGAGGACACTCCAAGAGACCCAGTACTTC
>TRBV6-5|.|TRBJ2-5|TRBD1
CASSYSRTGGETQYF
TGTGCCAGCAGTTACTCGCGGACAGGGGGTGAGACCCAGTACTTC
>TRBV28|.|TRBJ2-1|TRBD2
CASSNSGGAYNEQFF
TGTGCCAGCAGTAATAGCGGGGGGGCCTACAATGAGCAGTTCTTC
>TRBV30|.|TRBJ2-7|.
CALIAGYEQYF
TGTGCCTTAATTGCCGGCTACGAGCAGTACTTC
>TRBV6-1|.|TRBJ1-1|.
CASSDRVTEAFF
TGTGCCAGCAGTGACAGGGTCACTGAAGCTTTCTTT
>TRBV5-1|.|TRBJ2-3|TRBD1
CASSLGQGAGTDTQYF
TGCGCCAGCAGCTTGGGACAGGGGGCCGGCACAGATACGCAGTATTTT
>TRBV9|.|TRBJ1-1|TRBD1
CASSVGTGHEAFF
TGTGCCAGCAGCGTAGGGACAGGCCATGAAGCTTTCTTT
>TRBV7-2|.|TRBJ1-5|.
CASSLVKGVTPQHF
TGTGCCAGCAGCTTAGTGAAGGGGGTGACGCCCCAGCATTTT